This TCR beta chain was captured by sequencing in a study of cytomegalovirus exposure and HLA in healthy donors. Looked up from germline, CDR1 is SGHTA and CDR2 is FQGNSA. V dropped 5 bases and J dropped 3 bases, with 8 bases sitting between them. There are 13 residues in the CDR3. This clone showed up just once. With 60 Vbeta and 13 Jbeta primers, the PCR was carried out. Clones were read by immunoSEQ multiplex PCR, and TCRdb kept only the in-frame ones, dropping some. The table records about 160,000 clones, roughly 81% of them present only once. The chain has TRBV7-2 and TRBJ2-1; D uncertain. The TCR was taken from a man aged 18 to 30 in good health and CMV-seropositive. The sample was PBMCs. The chain's CDR3 is CASSTHVYNEQFF. The CDR3 coding sequence is TGTGCCAGCAGCACTCATGTCTACAATGAGCAGTTCTTC.